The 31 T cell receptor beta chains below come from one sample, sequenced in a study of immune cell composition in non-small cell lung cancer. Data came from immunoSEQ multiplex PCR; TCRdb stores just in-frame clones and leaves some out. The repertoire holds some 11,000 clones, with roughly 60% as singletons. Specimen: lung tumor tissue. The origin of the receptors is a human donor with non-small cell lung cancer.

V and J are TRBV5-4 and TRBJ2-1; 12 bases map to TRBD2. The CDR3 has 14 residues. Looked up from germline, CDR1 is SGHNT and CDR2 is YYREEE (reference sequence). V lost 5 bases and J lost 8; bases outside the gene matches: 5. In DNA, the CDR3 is TGTGCCAGCAGACTAGCGGGAGGCGGGGATGAGCAGTTCTTC. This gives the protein CASRLAGGGDEQFF.

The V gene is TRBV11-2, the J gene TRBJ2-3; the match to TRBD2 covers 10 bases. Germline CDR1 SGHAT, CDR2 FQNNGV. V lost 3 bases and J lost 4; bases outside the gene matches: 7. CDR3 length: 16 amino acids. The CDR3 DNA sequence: TGTGCCAGCAGCTTTCCCCAAGCGGGAGGGGCAGATACGCAGTATTTT. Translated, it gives CASSFPQAGGADTQYF.

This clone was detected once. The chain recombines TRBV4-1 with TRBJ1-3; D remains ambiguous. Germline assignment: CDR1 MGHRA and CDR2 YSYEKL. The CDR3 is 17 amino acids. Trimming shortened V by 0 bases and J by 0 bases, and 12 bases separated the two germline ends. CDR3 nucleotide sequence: TGCGCCAGCAGCCAAGAACCCCAGGATTTCTCTGGAAACACCATATATTTT. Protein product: CASSQEPQDFSGNTIYF.

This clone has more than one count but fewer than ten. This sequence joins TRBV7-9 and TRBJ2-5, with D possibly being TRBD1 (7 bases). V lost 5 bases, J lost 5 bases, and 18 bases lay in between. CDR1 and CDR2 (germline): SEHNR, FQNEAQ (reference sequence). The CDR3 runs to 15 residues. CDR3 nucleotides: TGTGCCAGCAGCCGAAGACAGGGAGGAGTGGAGACCCAGTACTTC. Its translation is CASSRRQGGVETQYF.

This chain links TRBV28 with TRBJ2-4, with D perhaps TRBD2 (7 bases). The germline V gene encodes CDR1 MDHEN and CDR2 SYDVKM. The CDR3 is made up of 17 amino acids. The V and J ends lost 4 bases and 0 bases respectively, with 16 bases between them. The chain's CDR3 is CASSYQGGGIAKNIQYF. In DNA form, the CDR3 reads TGTGCCAGCAGTTACCAGGGAGGGGGGATAGCCAAAAACATTCAGTACTTC.

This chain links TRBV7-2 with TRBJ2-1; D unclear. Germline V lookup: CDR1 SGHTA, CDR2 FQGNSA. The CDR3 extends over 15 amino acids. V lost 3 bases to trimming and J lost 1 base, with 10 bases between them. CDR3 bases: TGTGCCAGCAGCTTCTTCGAGCGTTCCTACAATGAGCAGTTCTTC. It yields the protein CASSFFERSYNEQFF. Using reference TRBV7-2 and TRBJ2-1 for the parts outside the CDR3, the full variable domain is GAGVSQSPSNKVTEKGKDVELRCDPISGHTALYWYRQSLGQGLEFLIYFQGNSAPDKSGLPSDRFSAERTGGSVSTLTIQRTQQEDSAVYLCASSFFERSYNEQFFGPGTRLTVL.

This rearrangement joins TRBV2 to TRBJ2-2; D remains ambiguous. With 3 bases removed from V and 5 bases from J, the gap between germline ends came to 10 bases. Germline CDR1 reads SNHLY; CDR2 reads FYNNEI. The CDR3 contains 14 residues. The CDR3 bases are TGTGCCAGCAGTGAGATTAGCTCGACCGGGGAGCTGTTTTTT. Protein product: CASSEISSTGELFF.

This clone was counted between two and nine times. The CDR3 is CASSLAGQGAYTGELFF. CDR3 DNA sequence: TGTGCCAGCAGCTTGGCAGGACAGGGGGCCTACACCGGGGAGCTGTTTTTT. The J gene is TRBJ2-2, the V gene TRBV5-4; TRBD1 matches 11 bases. The junction had 4 bases not matched to a gene; V was cut back by 0 bases and J by 3 bases. This CDR3 comprises 17 residues. Germline V gene sequence: CDR1 SGHNT, CDR2 YYREEE (reference sequence). Full variable domain (outside the CDR3, taken from reference TRBV5-4 and TRBJ2-2): ETGVTQSPTHLIKTRGQQVTLRCSSQSGHNTVSWYQQALGQGPQFIFQYYREEENGRGNFPPRFSGLQFPNYSSELNVNALELDDSALYLCASSLAGQGAYTGELFFGEGSRLTVL.

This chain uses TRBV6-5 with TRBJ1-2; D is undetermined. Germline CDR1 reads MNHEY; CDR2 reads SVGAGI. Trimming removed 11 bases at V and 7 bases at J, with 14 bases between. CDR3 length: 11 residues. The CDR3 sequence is CAAEDVGGYTF. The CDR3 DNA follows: TGTGCCGCGGAAGACGTTGGTGGCTACACCTTC.

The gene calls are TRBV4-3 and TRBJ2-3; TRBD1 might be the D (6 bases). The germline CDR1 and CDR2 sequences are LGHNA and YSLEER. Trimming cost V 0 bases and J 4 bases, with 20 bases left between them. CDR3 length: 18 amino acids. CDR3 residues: CASSQEQSTGFAPDTQYF. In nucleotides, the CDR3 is TGCGCCAGCAGCCAAGAGCAGTCCACAGGGTTCGCGCCAGATACGCAGTATTTT.

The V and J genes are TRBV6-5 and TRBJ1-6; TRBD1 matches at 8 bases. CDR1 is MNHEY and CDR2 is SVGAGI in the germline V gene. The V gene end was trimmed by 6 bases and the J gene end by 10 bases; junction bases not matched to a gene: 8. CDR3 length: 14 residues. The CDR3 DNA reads TGTGCCAGCAGCCTACAGGGGGTCTTATCACCCCTCCACTTT. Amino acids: CASSLQGVLSPLHF.

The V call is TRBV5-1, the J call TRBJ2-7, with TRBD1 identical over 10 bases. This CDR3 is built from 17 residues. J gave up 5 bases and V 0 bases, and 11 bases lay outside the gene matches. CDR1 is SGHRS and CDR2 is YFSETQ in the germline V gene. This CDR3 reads CASSLVRGQGRSDEQYF. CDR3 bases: TGCGCCAGCAGCTTGGTTCGGGGACAGGGGCGGTCCGACGAGCAGTACTTC. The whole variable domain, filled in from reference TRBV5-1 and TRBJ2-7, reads KAGVTQTPRYLIKTRGQQVTLSCSPISGHRSVSWYQQTPGQGLQFLFEYFSETQRNKGNFPGRFSGRQFSNSRSEMNVSTLELGDSALYLCASSLVRGQGRSDEQYFGPGTRLTVT.

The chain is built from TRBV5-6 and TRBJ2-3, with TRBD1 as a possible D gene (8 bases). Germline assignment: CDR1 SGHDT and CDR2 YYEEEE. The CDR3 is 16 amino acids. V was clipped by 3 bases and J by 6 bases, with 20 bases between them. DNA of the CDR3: TGTGCCAGCAGCTGGGGGGGCGGCAGGGGGCCGGATACGCAGTATTTT. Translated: CASSWGGGRGPDTQYF. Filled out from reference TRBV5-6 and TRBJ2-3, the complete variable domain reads DAGVTQSPTHLIKTRGQQVTLRCSPKSGHDTVSWYQQALGQGPQFIFQYYEEEERQRGNFPDRFSGHQFPNYSSELNVNALLLGDSALYLCASSWGGGRGPDTQYFGPGTRLTVL.

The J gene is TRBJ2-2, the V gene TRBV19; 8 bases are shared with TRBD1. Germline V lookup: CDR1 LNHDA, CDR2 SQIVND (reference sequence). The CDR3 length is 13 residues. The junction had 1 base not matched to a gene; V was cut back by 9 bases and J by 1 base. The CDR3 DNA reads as TGTGCCAGCGGGACAGGGAACACCGGGGAGCTGTTTTTT. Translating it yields CASGTGNTGELFF.

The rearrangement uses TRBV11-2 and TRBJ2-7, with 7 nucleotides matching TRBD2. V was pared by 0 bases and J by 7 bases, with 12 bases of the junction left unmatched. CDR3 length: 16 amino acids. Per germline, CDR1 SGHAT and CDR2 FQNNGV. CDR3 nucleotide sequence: TGTGCCAGCAGCTTAGAAGTGCTAGCGGCCTATTCAGAGCAGTACTTC. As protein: CASSLEVLAAYSEQYF.

The CDR3 loop is CASSNGREPREQFF. The CDR3 region has the DNA TGTGCCAGCAGCAACGGTAGGGAGCCTCGTGAGCAGTTCTTC. The chain carries TRBV21-1 and TRBJ2-1; the D call TRBD2 from the table was never checked on the DNA. TRBV21-1 is a pseudogene segment. The CDR3 is 14 residues long.

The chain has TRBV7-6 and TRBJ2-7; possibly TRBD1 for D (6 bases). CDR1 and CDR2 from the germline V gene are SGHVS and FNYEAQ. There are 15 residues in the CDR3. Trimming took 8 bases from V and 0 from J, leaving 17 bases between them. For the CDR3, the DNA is TGTGCCAGCCCAAAAAGACAGGCTTACTCCTACGAGCAGTACTTC. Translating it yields CASPKRQAYSYEQYF. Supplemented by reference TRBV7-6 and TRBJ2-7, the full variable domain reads GAGVSQSPRYKVTKRGQDVALRCDPISGHVSLYWYRQALGQGPEFLTYFNYEAQQDKSGLPNDRFSAERPEGSISTLTIQRTEQRDSAMYRCASPKRQAYSYEQYFGPGTRLTVT.

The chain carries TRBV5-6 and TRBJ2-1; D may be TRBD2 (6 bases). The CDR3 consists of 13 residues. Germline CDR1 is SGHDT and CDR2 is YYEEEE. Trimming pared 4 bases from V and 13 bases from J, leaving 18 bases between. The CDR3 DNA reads TGTGCCAGCAGCCCGTCCGGCGGGACCGTCCAGTTCTTC. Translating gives CASSPSGGTVQFF.

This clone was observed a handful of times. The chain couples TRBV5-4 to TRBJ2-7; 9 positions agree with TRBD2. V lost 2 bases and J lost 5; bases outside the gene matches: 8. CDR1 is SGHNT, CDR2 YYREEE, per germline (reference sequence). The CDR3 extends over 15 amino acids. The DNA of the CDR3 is TGTGCCAGCAGCTTTCGGACTAGCGTTGGGCACGAGCAGTACTTC. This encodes CASSFRTSVGHEQYF.

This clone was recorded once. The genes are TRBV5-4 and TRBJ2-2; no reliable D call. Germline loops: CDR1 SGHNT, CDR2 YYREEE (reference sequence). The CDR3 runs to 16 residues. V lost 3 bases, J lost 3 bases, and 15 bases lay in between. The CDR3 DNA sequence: TGTGCCAGCAGCTCTTACCTAGAAAGCCACACCGGGGAGCTGTTTTTT. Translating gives CASSSYLESHTGELFF.

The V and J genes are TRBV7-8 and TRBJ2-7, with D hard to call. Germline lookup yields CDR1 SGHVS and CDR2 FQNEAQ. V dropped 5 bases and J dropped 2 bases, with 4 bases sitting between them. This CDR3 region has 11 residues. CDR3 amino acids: CASSPAYEQYF. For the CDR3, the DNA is TGTGCCAGCAGCCCGGCCTACGAGCAGTACTTC.

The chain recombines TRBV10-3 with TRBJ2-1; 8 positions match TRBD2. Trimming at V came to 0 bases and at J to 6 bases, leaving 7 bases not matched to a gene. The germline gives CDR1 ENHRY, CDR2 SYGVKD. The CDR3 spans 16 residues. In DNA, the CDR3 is TGTGCCATCAGTGAGTCCCCGGGACTAGGGGCCAATGAGCAGTTCTTC. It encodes CAISESPGLGANEQFF.

The CDR3 DNA reads as TGTGCCAGCAGCTTAATGGCGGGACCCTACGAGCAGTACTTC. It translates to CASSLMAGPYEQYF. V usage is TRBV7-2 and J usage is TRBJ2-7; D is perhaps TRBD2 (6 bases). V was pared by 2 bases and J by 2 bases, with 10 bases between. Germline CDR1 is SGHTA and CDR2 is FQGNSA. The CDR3 contains 14 residues.

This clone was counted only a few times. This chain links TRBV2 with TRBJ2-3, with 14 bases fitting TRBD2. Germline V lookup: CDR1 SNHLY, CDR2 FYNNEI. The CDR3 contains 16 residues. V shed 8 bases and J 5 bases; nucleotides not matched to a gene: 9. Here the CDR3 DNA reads TGTGCCAGCGGGAAGGGGGGGACTAGCGGGAGAGATACGCAGTATTTT. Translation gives CASGKGGTSGRDTQYF. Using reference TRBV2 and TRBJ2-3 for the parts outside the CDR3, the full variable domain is EPEVTQTPSHQVTQMGQEVILRCVPISNHLYFYWYRQILGQKVEFLVSFYNNEISEKSEIFDDQFSVERPDGSNFTLKIRSTKLEDSAMYFCASGKGGTSGRDTQYFGPGTRLTVL.

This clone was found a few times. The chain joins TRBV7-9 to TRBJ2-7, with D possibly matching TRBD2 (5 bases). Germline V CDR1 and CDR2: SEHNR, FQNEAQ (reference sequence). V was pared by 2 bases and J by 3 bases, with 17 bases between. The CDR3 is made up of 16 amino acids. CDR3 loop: CASSLREGRIDYEQYF. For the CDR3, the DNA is TGTGCCAGCAGCTTACGTGAGGGCAGGATAGACTACGAGCAGTACTTC.

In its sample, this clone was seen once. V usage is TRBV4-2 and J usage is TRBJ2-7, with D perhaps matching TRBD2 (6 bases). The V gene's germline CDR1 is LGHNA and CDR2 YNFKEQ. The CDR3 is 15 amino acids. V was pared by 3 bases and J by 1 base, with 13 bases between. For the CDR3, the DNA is TGTGCCAGCAGCCAGACTAGTTTGGGGTCCTACGAGCAGTACTTC. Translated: CASSQTSLGSYEQYF.

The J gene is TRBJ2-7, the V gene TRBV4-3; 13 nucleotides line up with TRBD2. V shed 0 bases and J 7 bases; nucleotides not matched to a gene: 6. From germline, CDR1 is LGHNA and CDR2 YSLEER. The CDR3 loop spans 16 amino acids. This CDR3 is CASSQDPTSGRGEQYF. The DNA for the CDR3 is TGCGCCAGCAGCCAAGATCCCACTAGCGGGAGGGGGGAGCAGTACTTC.

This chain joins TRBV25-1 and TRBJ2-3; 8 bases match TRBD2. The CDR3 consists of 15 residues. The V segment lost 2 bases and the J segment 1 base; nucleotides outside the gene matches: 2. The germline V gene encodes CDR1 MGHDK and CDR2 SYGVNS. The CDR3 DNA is TGTGCCAGCAGTGAAAGCGGGAGAGGCACAGATACGCAGTATTTT. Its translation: CASSESGRGTDTQYF.

The CDR3 DNA reads as TGTGCCTGGATTGGATCCCGGGACAGCCCTAATGAAAAACTGTTTTTT. It is translated as CAWIGSRDSPNEKLFF. V is TRBV30 and J is TRBJ1-4; TRBD1 aligns across 7 bases. Trimming at V came to 4 bases and at J to 3 bases, leaving 11 bases not matched to a gene. Per the germline V gene, CDR1 is GTSNPN and CDR2 is SVGIG (reference sequence). The CDR3 extends over 16 amino acids.

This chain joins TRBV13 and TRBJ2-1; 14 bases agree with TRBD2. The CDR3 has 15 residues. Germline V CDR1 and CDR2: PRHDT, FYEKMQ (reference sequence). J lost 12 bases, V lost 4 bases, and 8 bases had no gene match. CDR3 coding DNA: TGTGCCAGCAGCTCAAACCCGACTAGCGGGAGGGGGCAGTTCTTC. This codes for CASSSNPTSGRGQFF.

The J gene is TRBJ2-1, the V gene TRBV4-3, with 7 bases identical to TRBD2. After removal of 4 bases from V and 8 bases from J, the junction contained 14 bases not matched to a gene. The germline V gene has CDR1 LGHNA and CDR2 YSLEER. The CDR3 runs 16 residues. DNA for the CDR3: TGCGCCAGCAGCCCAAGGGGTCTCGGGACTACAGATGAGCAGTTCTTC. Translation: CASSPRGLGTTDEQFF.